The rows below give T cell receptor beta chains drawn from one sample of a study of response to subunit inactivated influenza vaccine. TCRdb recomputed calls from the RT-PCR reads with MiXCR, one row per CDR3 protein. The sample holds about 520,000 distinct CDR3 sequences, about 25% seen once. This specimen was CD4+ T cells sorted from PBMCs, taken roughly 5 days after vaccination. These receptors originate from a man in his forties or fifties who received an inactivated influenza vaccine. Each CDR3 is given with its conserved first and last residue. The D gene is left open where the match is weak. Not every row has a clone size; where given, it reads once, few, many or a size class.

D gene,clone size,V gene,J gene,CDR3 DNA,CDR3 protein
TRBD2,NA,TRBV5-1,TRBJ2-1,TGCGCCAGCAGCACCACTAGCGGGAGTGGGAATGAGCAGTTCTTC,CASSTTSGSGNEQFF
NA,few,TRBV11-2,TRBJ2-1,TGTGCCAGCAGCCAAACTAGCTCGGGTGAGCAGTTCTTC,CASSQTSSGEQFF
TRBD1,few,TRBV12-3/TRBV12-4,TRBJ1-6,TGTGCCAGCAGTTTAGAAACAGGGGGAAATTCACCCCTCCACTTT,CASSLETGGNSPLHF
TRBD1,NA,TRBV7-2,TRBJ2-5,TGTGCCAGCAGCCGACCCGGGACAGGTCAAGAGACCCAGTACTTC,CASSRPGTGQETQYF
TRBD2,NA,TRBV20-1,TRBJ2-5,TGCAGTGCCAAGACCCCCGGACTAGCGGGAGAGACCCAGTACTTC,CSAKTPGLAGETQYF
NA,NA,TRBV20-1,TRBJ1-5,TGCAGTGCTAGAGCAGGGGCACAGCCCCAGCATTTT,CSARAGAQPQHF
TRBD2,NA,TRBV20-1,TRBJ2-1,TGCAGTGCTAGAGACAGCGGGAAGTTAAATGAGCAGTTCTTC,CSARDSGKLNEQFF
NA,NA,TRBV4-2,TRBJ1-4,TGTGCCAGCAGCCAAGCCAGGGATGAAAAACTGTTTTTT,CASSQARDEKLFF
TRBD2,NA,TRBV7-8,TRBJ2-7,TGTGCCAGCAGCAGCACGGCGGGAGTTAACGAGCAGTACTTC,CASSSTAGVNEQYF
NA,NA,TRBV14,TRBJ2-7,TGTGCCAGCAGTGAGGGGACGTCGGTTTACGAGCAGTACTTC,CASSEGTSVYEQYF
TRBD2,few,TRBV20-1,TRBJ2-1,TGCAGTGCTAGAGATGTGACTAGCGGATACAATGAGCAGTTCTTC,CSARDVTSGYNEQFF
NA,NA,TRBV2,TRBJ2-7,TGTGCCAGCAGACGCGGCGGTGCCTCCCCCGAGCAGTACTTC,CASRRGGASPEQYF
TRBD2,once,TRBV6-1,TRBJ2-5,TGTGCCAGCAGGACGACTAGCGGGGGGGCCCAGTACTTC,CASRTTSGGAQYF
NA,few,TRBV5-1,TRBJ2-3,TGCGCCAGCAGCCGCCAGGACTACACAGATACGCAGTATTTT,CASSRQDYTDTQYF
TRBD2,many,TRBV2,TRBJ2-7,TGTGCCAGCAGCCGGACTAGCGGGACCTACGAGCAGTACTTC,CASSRTSGTYEQYF
TRBD1,few,TRBV6-2/TRBV6-3,TRBJ1-5,TGTGCCAGCAGTCCCCGGGACAGGAATAGCAATCAGCCCCAGCATTTT,CASSPRDRNSNQPQHF
TRBD2,NA,TRBV7-8,TRBJ2-1,TGTGCCAGCAGTACAGCGGGGACCGCCTACAATGAGCAGTTCTTC,CASSTAGTAYNEQFF
NA,NA,TRBV12-3/TRBV12-4,TRBJ2-3,TGTGCCAGCACCTCCAGGGGTTTTAACACAGATACGCAGTATTTT,CASTSRGFNTDTQYF
TRBD2,NA,TRBV24-1,TRBJ2-7,TGTGCCACCAGTGATAGGGGACTAGCGGGACGCTACGAGCAGTACTTC,CATSDRGLAGRYEQYF
NA,NA,TRBV12-3/TRBV12-4,TRBJ2-7,TGTGCCAGCAGGCCGGATATGGGGGGCGAGCAGTACTTC,CASRPDMGGEQYF
NA,few,TRBV11-2,TRBJ1-5,TGTGCCAGCAGCTCATTTCCCAATCAGCCCCAGCATTTT,CASSSFPNQPQHF
NA,many,TRBV12-3/TRBV12-4,TRBJ1-1,TGTGCCAGCAGTTTAGAGGCAGGGAACACTGAAGCTTTCTTT,CASSLEAGNTEAFF
NA,NA,TRBV11-2,TRBJ2-7,TGTGCCAGCAGCTTAGTGTCACAGATGGGCGAGCAGTACTTC,CASSLVSQMGEQYF
NA,NA,TRBV12-3/TRBV12-4,TRBJ2-1,TGTGCCAGCATTACACGGTTAGGGTACAATGAGCAGTTCTTC,CASITRLGYNEQFF
TRBD2,few,TRBV20-1,TRBJ2-4,TGCAGTGCTAGCCGCCCGACTAGCGGGAGTACGTACATTCAGTACTTC,CSASRPTSGSTYIQYF
NA,few,TRBV20-1,TRBJ2-1,TGCAGTGCAGCCCCCACCGGGGGAACCTACAATGAGCAGTTCTTC,CSAAPTGGTYNEQFF
NA,NA,TRBV28,TRBJ2-1,TGTGCCAGCAGTTCCTTGACTGCTAGCTCCTACAATGAGCAGTTCTTC,CASSSLTASSYNEQFF
NA,NA,TRBV20-1,TRBJ2-7,TGCAGTGCCGGTACCTACGAGCAGTACTTC,CSAGTYEQYF
TRBD1,NA,TRBV6-2/TRBV6-3,TRBJ1-5,TGTGCCAGCAGTGCCCGGACAGGGGACAGCAATCAGCCCCAGCATTTT,CASSARTGDSNQPQHF
NA,few,TRBV7-9,TRBJ2-1,TGTGCCAGCAGCTTAGCGCTCGGGACTCCGCAGTTCTTC,CASSLALGTPQFF
NA,few,TRBV28,TRBJ1-2,TGTGCCAGCAGTGTATACAGGGCCCCGGATGGCTACACCTTC,CASSVYRAPDGYTF
NA,NA,TRBV10-3,TRBJ2-2,TGTGCCATCAGTGAGTCAAACCGCGGGGAGCTGTTTTTT,CAISESNRGELFF
NA,few,TRBV6-2/TRBV6-3,TRBJ2-1,TGTGCCAGCAGTTACGCCCGGGATGAGCAGTTCTTC,CASSYARDEQFF
TRBD2,few,TRBV6-1,TRBJ2-7,TGTGCCAGCAGTCAATACATGAACCTCGGGACTACCGCCTACGAGCAGTACTTC,CASSQYMNLGTTAYEQYF
NA,NA,TRBV12-3/TRBV12-4,TRBJ2-7,TGTGCCAGCAAGAAAAAGTCCCATAACGAGCAGTACTTC,CASKKKSHNEQYF
NA,NA,TRBV28,TRBJ2-7,TGTGCCAGCACTTTGTCGGATACCGCATCGGCGCAGTACTTC,CASTLSDTASAQYF
TRBD2,NA,TRBV2,TRBJ2-7,TGTGCCAGCAGTGACCCCGGGACTAGCGGGGGGGCCCTAGACTTC,CASSDPGTSGGALDF
NA,NA,TRBV29-1,TRBJ2-3,TGCAGCGCCGGAGTTGTCCTAGATACGCAGTATTTT,CSAGVVLDTQYF
TRBD2,NA,TRBV5-6,TRBJ2-3,TGTGCCAGCAGGGCGCTAGCGGGAGACCCCCCGTATTTT,CASRALAGDPPYF
NA,NA,TRBV29-1,TRBJ2-3,TGCAGCGTTGATGATACGCAGTATTTT,CSVDDTQYF
NA,few,TRBV3-1,TRBJ2-2,TGTGCCAGCAGCCAACTAAGGAACACCGGGGAGCTGTTTTTT,CASSQLRNTGELFF
NA,NA,TRBV7-9,TRBJ2-3,TGTGCCAGCAGCCCCAAACACAGGGTAGGAGATACGCAGTATTTT,CASSPKHRVGDTQYF
TRBD2,few,TRBV4-2,TRBJ2-7,TGTGCCAGCAGCCAGTATCTAGCGGGAGCCGAGTACGAGCAGTACTTC,CASSQYLAGAEYEQYF
NA,NA,TRBV20-1,TRBJ1-1,TGCAGTGCTCCGGACACCTCTAACGGGGGCACTGAAGCTTTCTTT,CSAPDTSNGGTEAFF